One sample yielded the 22 T cell receptor beta chains listed below, sequenced in a study of long-term antiretroviral therapy in people with HIV. An immunoSEQ assay, version v3.0, was performed at survey level. The table came from immunoSEQ multiplex PCR; TCRdb's copy has only in-frame clones and leaves some out. The data hold around 32,000 clones, with approximately 90% observed a single time. Sequenced here: unsorted PBMCs, sampled 3.2 years before starting antiretroviral therapy. Every receptor here comes from a man between 45 and 60 years old with HIV.

The gene calls are TRBV5-8 and TRBJ2-5; D may be TRBD1 or TRBD2 (5 bases each). The V gene's germline CDR1 is SGHTS and CDR2 YDEGEE. The CDR3 consists of 16 residues. With 0 bases removed from V and 4 bases from J, the gap between germline ends came to 16 bases. DNA of the CDR3: TGTGCCAGCAGCTTGGGAGGGACGGTGGCAGGAGAGACCCAGTACTTC. It codes for CASSLGGTVAGETQYF.

This clone occurred a few times. The chain links TRBV28 to TRBJ2-7; tentatively, D is TRBD2 (5 bases). V shed 4 bases and J shed 5 bases, with 9 bases lying between them. CDR1 MDHEN and CDR2 SYDVKM come from the germline V gene. The CDR3 covers 12 residues. The CDR3 region has the DNA TGTGCCAGCAGTTCTCTGGAGGACGAGCAGTACTTC. It codes for CASSSLEDEQYF.

The V gene is TRBV7-9, the J gene TRBJ2-2; 8 nucleotides align to TRBD1. Trimming took 3 bases from V and 0 from J; bases not matched to a gene: 6. This CDR3 has 17 residues. Germline CDR1 is SEHNR and CDR2 is FQNEAQ (reference sequence). The CDR3: CASSFIPTGANTGELFF. The CDR3 nucleotides are TGTGCCAGCAGCTTTATACCGACAGGGGCGAACACCGGGGAGCTGTTTTTT.

The genes are TRBV18 and TRBJ2-5; weak D call: TRBD2 (5 bases). The DNA end is more similar to TRBJ2-7, so the J call may be wrong. The germline V gene encodes CDR1 KGHSH and CDR2 LQKENI. The CDR3 contains 15 residues. The CDR3 region has the DNA TGTGCCAGCTCACCGACGGTTAGCGTTCCCTACGAGCAGTACTTC. This gives the protein CASSPTVSVPYEQYF.

Only a few counts were recorded for this clone. This chain connects TRBV5-4 to TRBJ2-7, with D unresolved. The germline CDR1 and CDR2 sequences are SGHNT and YYREEE (reference sequence). V was trimmed by 0 bases and J by 3 bases, leaving 4 bases between them. The CDR3 extends over 12 amino acids. For the CDR3, the DNA is TGTGCCAGCAGCTTGGCCGACTACGAGCAGTACTTC. Protein: CASSLADYEQYF.

V gene TRBV28 combines with J gene TRBJ2-7, with 7 bases matching TRBD2. Unmatched junction bases numbered 9, after V lost 8 bases and J lost 2 bases. The germline CDR1 and CDR2 sequences are MDHEN and SYDVKM. There are 14 residues in the CDR3. CDR3 residues: CASGGAGVPYEQYF. The CDR3 DNA is TGTGCCAGCGGAGGGGCGGGGGTACCCTACGAGCAGTACTTC.

This clone was found a few times. The genes are TRBV7-2 and TRBJ1-6; no reliable D call. CDR1 is SGHTA, CDR2 FQGNSA, per germline. Trimming removed 2 bases from V and 6 bases from J, with 5 bases in between. This CDR3 has 13 amino acids. The CDR3 protein is CASSLQINSPLHF. The CDR3 nucleotides are TGTGCCAGCAGCTTACAGATTAATTCACCCCTCCACTTT.

This chain joins TRBV7-9 and TRBJ1-2; no reliable D call. V lost 2 bases and J lost 1, with 14 bases in between. Looked up from germline, CDR1 is SEHNR and CDR2 is FQNEAQ (reference sequence). The CDR3 loop spans 16 amino acids. CDR3 residues: CASSLLAPDINYGYTF. DNA of the CDR3: TGTGCCAGCAGCTTATTAGCCCCCGACATTAACTATGGCTACACCTTC.

As DNA, the CDR3 is TGTGCCAGCAGCCAGTGGACAGGGAGATACGAGCAGTACTTC. Protein sequence: CASSQWTGRYEQYF. This sequence joins TRBV7-9 and TRBJ2-7, with 8 bases fitting TRBD1. Germline V gene lookup returns CDR1 SEHNR and CDR2 FQNEAQ (reference sequence). V was clipped by 5 bases and J by 4 bases; unmatched bases: 7. This CDR3 is 14 amino acids long.

The rearrangement joins TRBV2 to TRBJ2-5, with 12 positions matching TRBD1. The CDR3 consists of 15 residues. Germline V gene data show CDR1 as SNHLY and CDR2 as FYNNEI. V dropped 6 bases and J dropped 4; count of bases not matched to a gene: 6. CDR3 loop: CASRIGDRGRETQYF. The CDR3 DNA reads as TGTGCCAGCAGGATTGGGGACAGGGGGCGAGAGACCCAGTACTTC.

This chain links TRBV6-5 with TRBJ2-4; D gene uncertain. Per the germline V gene, CDR1 is MNHEY and CDR2 is SVGAGI. The CDR3 is 14 amino acids. Trimming pared 0 bases from V and 3 bases from J, leaving 6 bases between. The CDR3 protein is CASSYSLNKNIQYF. CDR3 bases: TGTGCCAGCAGTTACTCACTAAACAAAAACATTCAGTACTTC.

The J gene is TRBJ1-2, the V gene TRBV11-2, with a weak D call TRBD1 (6 bases). Germline V gives CDR1 SGHAT, CDR2 FQNNGV. The CDR3 length is 16 residues. Trimming cost V 0 bases and J 4 bases, with 15 bases left between them. The CDR3 DNA sequence: TGTGCCAGCAGCTTAGATCCTTCAGGGGCTGGCTATGGCTACACCTTC. Translation gives CASSLDPSGAGYGYTF.

The rearrangement links TRBV29-1 to TRBJ2-5, with TRBD2 identical over 9 bases. The CDR3 loop spans 21 amino acids. Germline V gene lookup returns CDR1 SQVTM and CDR2 ANQGSEA. Trimming cost V 3 bases and J 2 bases; bases outside gene matches: 25. This CDR3 reads CSVERFRGLAPFPVQQETQYF. The CDR3 bases are TGCAGCGTTGAGCGGTTTCGTGGACTAGCGCCTTTTCCGGTACAACAAGAGACCCAGTACTTC.

The V and J genes are TRBV5-1 and TRBJ2-5; D ambiguous. The germline CDR1 and CDR2 sequences are SGHRS and YFSETQ. CDR3 length: 13 amino acids. V shed 1 base and J shed 4 bases, with 8 bases lying between them. CDR3 in amino acids: CASSLQVGETQYF. The CDR3 DNA is TGCGCCAGCAGCTTGCAGGTAGGAGAGACCCAGTACTTC.

The gene calls are TRBV9 and TRBJ1-2; 9 nucleotides match TRBD1. After removal of 4 bases from V and 8 bases from J, the junction contained 12 bases not matched to a gene. Germline lookup yields CDR1 SGDLS and CDR2 YYNGEE. CDR3 length equals 15 residues. The CDR3 sequence: CASSPSPGTGRGYTF. DNA for the CDR3: TGTGCCAGCAGCCCCTCCCCCGGGACAGGGCGCGGCTACACCTTC.

The CDR3 protein is CAIRGQAMNTEAFF. The CDR3 DNA follows: TGTGCCATCAGAGGCCAGGCTATGAACACTGAAGCTTTCTTT. This chain uses TRBV10-3 with TRBJ1-1, with D unresolved. This CDR3 is built from 14 residues. From germline, CDR1 is ENHRY and CDR2 SYGVKD. V dropped 6 bases and J dropped 0 bases, with 11 bases sitting between them.

The chain carries TRBV7-6 and TRBJ1-2; D is unresolved. Germline lookup yields CDR1 SGHVS and CDR2 FNYEAQ. This CDR3 contains 11 residues. Trimming pared 4 bases from V and 5 bases from J, leaving 5 bases between. CDR3 DNA: TGTGCCAGCAGCTCTCTATATGGCTACACCTTC. Its protein is CASSSLYGYTF. Using reference TRBV7-6 and TRBJ1-2 for the parts outside the CDR3, the full variable domain is GAGVSQSPRYKVTKRGQDVALRCDPISGHVSLYWYRQALGQGPEFLTYFNYEAQQDKSGLPNDRFSAERPEGSISTLTIQRTEQRDSAMYRCASSSLYGYTFGSGTRLTVV.

The chain employs TRBV10-1 and TRBJ1-2, with no clear D. This CDR3 comprises 12 residues. V gave up 11 bases and J gave up 4 bases, with 14 bases separating them. Germline V gene lookup returns CDR1 WNHNN and CDR2 SYGVQD (reference sequence). CDR3 nucleotide sequence: TGCGCCCGATTACGAGGTATCTATGGCTACACCTTC. It yields the protein CARLRGIYGYTF.

This CDR3 reads CASSPNRVVGEQYF. As DNA, the CDR3 is TGCGCCAGCAGCCCTAACCGGGTGGTAGGGGAGCAGTACTTC. The chain links TRBV5-1 to TRBJ2-7; D gene uncertain. Per germline, CDR1 SGHRS and CDR2 YFSETQ. The CDR3 covers 14 residues. V lost 4 bases to trimming and J lost 7 bases, with 18 bases between them.

This rearrangement joins TRBV13 to TRBJ1-4; 7 bases fit TRBD1. CDR3 length equals 17 residues. V gave up 0 bases and J gave up 4 bases; unmatched junction bases: 8. The germline V gene encodes CDR1 PRHDT and CDR2 FYEKMQ (reference sequence). As DNA, the CDR3 is TGTGCCAGCAGCTTAGGTGGCGGGACAGATGATAATGAAAAACTGTTTTTT. Protein product: CASSLGGGTDDNEKLFF.

The DNA of the CDR3 is TGCGCCAGCAGTGATCCGACGGGGGGCGCGAGTGAAAAACTGTTTTTT. This codes for CASSDPTGGASEKLFF. V and J are TRBV10-2 and TRBJ1-4; D possibly corresponds to TRBD1 (6 bases). The germline V gene encodes CDR1 WSHSY and CDR2 SAAADI. This CDR3 is 16 amino acids long. Trimming left V 3 bases short and J 7 bases short, with 18 bases between.

The chain joins TRBV5-1 to TRBJ2-5; D is unclear. CDR1 and CDR2 from the germline V gene are SGHRS and YFSETQ. The CDR3 totals 13 residues. Trimming cost V 4 bases and J 5 bases, with 12 bases left between them. CDR3 DNA: TGCGCCAGCAGCCTGGGCCCAAGGGAGACCCAGTACTTC. The encoded protein is CASSLGPRETQYF.